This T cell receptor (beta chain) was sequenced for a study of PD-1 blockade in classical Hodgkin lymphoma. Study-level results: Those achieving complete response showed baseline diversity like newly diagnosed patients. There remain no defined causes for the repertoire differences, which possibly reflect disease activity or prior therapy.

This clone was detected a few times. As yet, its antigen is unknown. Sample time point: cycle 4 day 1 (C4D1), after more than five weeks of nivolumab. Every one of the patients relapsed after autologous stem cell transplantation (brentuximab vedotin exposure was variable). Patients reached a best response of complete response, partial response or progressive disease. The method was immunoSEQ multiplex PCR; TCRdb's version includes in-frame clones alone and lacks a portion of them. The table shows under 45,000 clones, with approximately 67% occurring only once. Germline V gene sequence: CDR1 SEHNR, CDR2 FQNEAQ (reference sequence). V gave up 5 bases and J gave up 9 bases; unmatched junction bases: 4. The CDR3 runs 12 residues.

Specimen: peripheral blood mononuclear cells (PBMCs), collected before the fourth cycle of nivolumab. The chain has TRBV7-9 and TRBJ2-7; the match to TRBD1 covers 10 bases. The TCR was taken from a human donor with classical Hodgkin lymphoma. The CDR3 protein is CASSMTGGTQYF. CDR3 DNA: TGTGCCAGCAGCATGACAGGGGGCACGCAGTACTTC.